This entry lists 29 T cell receptor beta chains sequenced from one sample in a study of regulatory T cells in long-lasting Graves disease. Arm-PCR of CDR3 regions and iRepertoire HTBI primers were the basis on which TCR beta libraries were built. From the multiplex PCR reads, TCRdb called clonotypes with MiXCR, one entry per CDR3 protein. The sample lists some 350,000 distinct CDR3 sequences; about 16% were seen once. Stated time point: newly diagnosed GD, antithyroid drugs for less than 3 months. The TCR library was prepared using RNA isolated from PBMCs. These records were also assigned to another study, of T cells in Graves' hyperthyroidism and ophthalmopathy.

The starting material was peripheral blood mononuclear cells (PBMCs), obtained at new diagnosis, from a patient treated with antithyroid drugs. These receptors were taken from a young woman with Graves disease.

This clonotype has a handful of counts. V is TRBV20-1 and J is TRBJ2-7, with a weak D call TRBD1 (6 bases). Trimming pared 5 bases from V and 12 bases from J, leaving 20 bases between. The germline V gene has CDR1 DFQATT and CDR2 SNEGSKA (reference sequence). The CDR3 has 12 residues. In nucleotides, the CDR3 is TGCAGTGCTCCCAACAGAAAAGGACAGCCGTACTTC. Its protein is CSAPNRKGQPYF.

This clonotype was recorded many times. This sequence joins TRBV7-6 and TRBJ2-1; D remains ambiguous. CDR1 SGHVS and CDR2 FNYEAQ come from the germline V gene. The V and J ends lost 9 bases and 9 bases respectively, with 33 bases between them. The CDR3 totals 18 residues. The CDR3: CARSSLGPNFHVALEQFF. Here the CDR3 DNA reads TGTGCCAGAAGCAGCTTAGGACCCAATTTCCACGTGGCGCTTGAGCAGTTCTTC.

There are a few counts of this clonotype. CDR3 coding DNA: TGCAGCGCCGTACAGGGCTACGAGCAGTACTTC. This gives the protein CSAVQGYEQYF. V gene TRBV29-1 combines with J gene TRBJ2-7; TRBD1 might be the D (6 bases). Germline lookup yields CDR1 SQVTM and CDR2 ANQGSEA. The germline V and J ends were trimmed by 7 bases and 3 bases, with 10 bases remaining between them. The CDR3 spans 11 residues.

This clonotype has at least ten counts. The genes are TRBV2 and TRBJ1-3, with TRBD1 identical over 10 bases. V dropped 2 bases and J dropped 3; count of bases not matched to a gene: 7. The length of the CDR3 is 17 residues. Germline lookup yields CDR1 SNHLY and CDR2 FYNNEI. In DNA form, the CDR3 reads TGTGCCAGCAGTGAAATCTCAGGGACAGGGGATGGAAACACCATATATTTT. It codes for CASSEISGTGDGNTIYF.

This clonotype has more than one count but fewer than ten. The V gene is TRBV18, the J gene TRBJ2-7; no clear D. Trimming took 2 bases from V and 0 from J, leaving 8 bases between them. The CDR3 runs to 14 residues. CDR1 KGHSH and CDR2 LQKENI come from the germline V gene. Here the CDR3 reads CASSPAAGSYEQYF. CDR3 sequence (DNA): TGTGCCAGCTCACCAGCAGCCGGCTCCTACGAGCAGTACTTC. The variable domain in full, with the rest retrieved from reference TRBV18 and TRBJ2-7, is NAGVMQNPRHLVRRRGQEARLRCSPMKGHSHVYWYRQLPEEGLKFMVYLQKENIIDESGMPKERFSAEFPKEGPSILRIQQVVRGDSAAYFCASSPAAGSYEQYFGPGTRLTVT.

The sample holds a few counts of this clonotype. V gene TRBV3-1 combines with J gene TRBJ2-5; TRBD2 aligns across 8 bases. J was trimmed by 12 bases and V by 11 bases; bases with no gene match: 8. CDR1 is LGHDT and CDR2 is YNNKEL in the germline V gene (reference sequence). CDR3 length: 10 amino acids. Here the CDR3 DNA reads TGTGCCGCGGGGGGCCCTCCCAAGTACTTC. Amino acids: CAAGGPPKYF.

The rearrangement links TRBV28 to TRBJ1-6, with 10 nucleotides matching TRBD1. The J segment lost 11 bases and the V segment lost 1 base, leaving 8 bases of the junction unmatched. The CDR3 is made up of 16 amino acids. Germline loops: CDR1 MDHEN, CDR2 SYDVKM. The CDR3 nucleotides are TGTGCCAGCAGTTTATTGGCCTCCGGGACAGGGGCACCCCTCCACTTT. It specifies CASSLLASGTGAPLHF.

The V gene is TRBV19, the J gene TRBJ2-3, with TRBD2 as a possible D gene (6 bases). Germline V gene data show CDR1 as LNHDA and CDR2 as SQIVND (reference sequence). Trimming removed 6 bases at V and 2 bases at J, with 12 bases between. The CDR3 has 14 amino acids. The CDR3 spells CASREGPATDTQYF. The CDR3 region has the DNA TGTGCCAGTAGGGAGGGGCCCGCCACAGATACGCAGTATTTT. Full variable domain (missing parts from reference TRBV19 and TRBJ2-3): DGGITQSPKYLFRKEGQNVTLSCEQNLNHDAMYWYRQDPGQGLRLIYYSQIVNDFQKGDIAEGYSVSREKKESFPLTVTSAQKNPTAFYLCASREGPATDTQYFGPGTRLTVL.

This clonotype was recorded many times. The chain is built from TRBV7-9 and TRBJ2-3; possible D gene TRBD2, 5 bases. The CDR3 sequence is 14 residues long. Germline V gene data show CDR1 as SEHNR and CDR2 as FQNEAQ (reference sequence). The ends were cut back, 8 bases at V and 2 bases at J, with 14 bases in the middle. CDR3 sequence reads: CASAEDSSTDTQYF. The CDR3 DNA is TGTGCCAGCGCTGAGGACTCCTCCACAGATACGCAGTATTTT.

About this clonotype itself: A much larger clone is a single base away; this may be a read error. Lacking the conserved final phenylalanine or tryptophan, this CDR3 likely reflects a read error. J is TRBJ1-5 and V is TRBV2, with TRBD1 matching 7 bases. This CDR3 has 15 residues. Per the germline V gene, CDR1 is SNHLY and CDR2 is FYNNEI. Trimming took 4 bases from V and 0 from J; bases not matched to a gene: 3. The CDR3 region is CASSADRYSNQPQHL. CDR3 bases: TGTGCCAGCAGTGCGGACAGGTATAGCAATCAGCCCCAGCATCTT.

The CDR3 nucleotides read TGTGCTAGTGGTTTGGTACGGAGCGGGAGTGGGGACACCGGGGAGCTGTTTTTT. The encoded protein is CASGLVRSGSGDTGELFF. V usage is TRBV12-5 and J usage is TRBJ2-2, with 8 bases that match TRBD2. The trim removed 0 bases at V and 3 bases at J, leaving 9 bases unmatched. Per the germline V gene, CDR1 is LGHNT and CDR2 is FRNRAP. There are 18 residues in the CDR3.

This clonotype occurred many times. The chain employs TRBV20-1 and TRBJ2-5, with 11 bases identical to TRBD2. The CDR3 runs 16 residues. The V segment lost 0 bases and the J segment 1 base; nucleotides outside the gene matches: 4. Germline-derived CDR1 and CDR2 are DFQATT and SNEGSKA (reference sequence). CDR3 sequence: CSARDRLAGSQETQYF. The CDR3 DNA reads as TGCAGTGCTAGAGACCGACTAGCGGGGAGCCAAGAGACCCAGTACTTC.

This clonotype has a handful of counts. V and J are TRBV12-3 or TRBV12-4 and TRBJ2-7; D might be TRBD1 (6 bases). Trimming shortened V by 6 bases and J by 4 bases, and 13 bases separated the two germline ends. This CDR3 region has 13 residues. The DNA of the CDR3 is TGTGCCAGCAGGGCGACAGGTACTTACGAGCAGTACTTC. This encodes CASRATGTYEQYF.

Remarks on this clonotype: This may stem from a read error, because a much larger clone lies one nucleotide away. The chain uses TRBV7-2 and TRBJ2-3; maybe TRBD2 (7 bases). In germline, CDR1 is SGHTA, CDR2 FQGNSA. The germline V and J ends were trimmed by 4 bases and 0 bases, with 14 bases remaining between them. This CDR3 has 16 amino acids. CDR3 in amino acids: CASSSGAGESTDTQYF. CDR3 DNA sequence: TGTGCCAGCAGCTCGGGGGCGGGAGAGAGCACAGATACGCAGTATTTT. Looking up the rest from reference TRBV7-2 and TRBJ2-3 gives the full variable domain: GAGVSQSPSNKVTEKGKDVELRCDPISGHTALYWYRQSLGQGLEFLIYFQGNSAPDKSGLPSDRFSAERTGGSVSTLTIQRTQQEDSAVYLCASSSGAGESTDTQYFGPGTRLTVL.

This chain links TRBV12-3 or TRBV12-4 with TRBJ2-7; 8 positions match TRBD2. The end of the DNA is better explained by TRBJ2-1, so the J call may be wrong. This CDR3 comprises 18 residues. The CDR3 loop is CASSLDWGKRGSTYEQFF. The CDR3 region has the DNA TGTGCCAGCAGTTTAGACTGGGGGAAGCGGGGGTCTACCTACGAGCAGTTCTTC.

In its sample, this clonotype was seen many times. J is TRBJ1-1 and V is TRBV2; 10 bases map to TRBD1. CDR3 length: 17 amino acids. The V gene end was trimmed by 7 bases and the J gene end by 0 bases; junction bases not matched to a gene: 11. Germline-derived CDR1 and CDR2 are SNHLY and FYNNEI. This CDR3 is CASIRRTGGVMNTEAFF. Here the CDR3 DNA reads TGTGCCAGCATCAGGCGGACAGGGGGGGTGATGAACACTGAAGCTTTCTTT.

The chain has TRBV11-3 and TRBJ2-2; 8 bases match TRBD2. Germline CDR1 and CDR2: SGHNT and YENEEA. V gave up 2 bases and J gave up 5 bases; unmatched junction bases: 4. The CDR3 consists of 15 residues. The CDR3: CASSLTRGGTGELFF. CDR3 nucleotides: TGTGCCAGCAGCTTAACCCGGGGGGGAACCGGGGAGCTGTTTTTT.

This clonotype was seen a few times. The CDR3 nucleotides are TGCGCCAGCAGCCAGAGCCCTGACAGACTAACTGAAGCTTTCTTT. Translated, it gives CASSQSPDRLTEAFF. The chain recombines TRBV4-1 with TRBJ1-1, with D possibly matching TRBD1 (5 bases). The CDR3 is 15 residues long. V dropped 3 bases and J dropped 5 bases, with 16 bases sitting between them. CDR1 and CDR2 from the germline V gene are MGHRA and YSYEKL.

This clonotype occurred many times. This chain links TRBV6-1 with TRBJ2-1; either TRBD1 or TRBD2 may fit D (5 bases each). The CDR3 runs to 14 residues. V lost 6 bases to trimming and J lost 5 bases, with 14 bases between them. CDR1 MNHNS and CDR2 SASEGT come from the germline V gene. DNA of the CDR3: TGTGCCAGCAGAGAACCGGGGCGAAACAATGAGCAGTTCTTC. Translated, it gives CASREPGRNNEQFF.

This rearrangement joins TRBV20-1 to TRBJ1-6; D unclear. CDR1 and CDR2 (germline): DFQATT, SNEGSKA (reference sequence). The CDR3 runs to 15 residues. V was pared by 7 bases and J by 1 base, with 14 bases between. CDR3 residues: CSVPRYRSYNSPLHF. CDR3 DNA sequence: TGCAGTGTTCCACGGTACCGTTCCTATAATTCACCCCTCCACTTT.

This clonotype was seen repeatedly, ten times or more. This chain joins TRBV10-2 and TRBJ1-1, with unresolved D. Germline V gives CDR1 WSHSY, CDR2 SAAADI. CDR3 length: 13 residues. V lost 2 bases, J lost 3 bases, and 7 bases lay in between. CDR3 coding DNA: TGCGCCAGCAGTGAGCAGAGGGACACTGAAGCTTTCTTT. As protein: CASSEQRDTEAFF.

Details on this clonotype: A much larger clone is a single base away; this may be a read error. The chain is built from TRBV7-2 and TRBJ2-2; TRBD1 might be the D (6 bases). The length of the CDR3 is 16 residues. Germline CDR1 SGHTA, CDR2 FQGNSA. The CDR3 nucleotides read TGTGCCAGCAGCTTAACAGGGATGCCGAACACCGGGGAGCTGCTTTTT. This sequence encodes CASSLTGMPNTGELLF.

In its sample, this clonotype was seen many times. The CDR3 loop is CASSQTRRELETQYF. The DNA for the CDR3 is TGTGCCAGCAGCCAAACTAGGCGGGAACTGGAGACCCAGTACTTC. This chain uses TRBV14 with TRBJ2-5; maybe TRBD2 (6 bases). The CDR3 totals 15 residues. From germline, CDR1 is SGHDN and CDR2 FVKESK. Trimming took off 2 bases at V and 5 bases at J, with 15 bases between the two ends.

To note about this clonotype: A much more abundant neighbour one base away suggests this may be a read error. The genes are TRBV7-2 and TRBJ2-5; unclear D gene. V lost 2 bases and J 11 bases, leaving 15 bases between the germline ends. Germline loops: CDR1 SGHTA, CDR2 FQGNSA. The CDR3 is made up of 13 amino acids. CDR3 DNA sequence: TGTGCCAGCAGCTTATCTAGTCTCCATGAGCAGTACTTC. Residues: CASSLSSLHEQYF.

The chain couples TRBV20-1 to TRBJ1-1; 8 nucleotides align to TRBD1. V lost 0 bases and J lost 2; bases outside the gene matches: 5. The CDR3 length is 15 residues. Germline lookup yields CDR1 DFQATT and CDR2 SNEGSKA (reference sequence). The CDR3 here is CSAREDRAENTEAFF. CDR3 in DNA: TGCAGTGCTAGAGAGGACAGGGCGGAAAACACTGAAGCTTTCTTT.

The sample holds a few counts of this clonotype. J is TRBJ1-1 and V is TRBV5-5; D remains ambiguous. The CDR3 is 14 residues long. Germline CDR1 reads SGHKS; CDR2 reads YYEKEE (reference sequence). Deletions cut 4 bases from V and 0 bases from J, with 10 bases between. The CDR3 spells CASSPRVMNTEAFF. For the CDR3, the DNA is TGTGCCAGCAGCCCGCGGGTCATGAACACTGAAGCTTTCTTT.

This clonotype was observed at least ten times. The rearrangement joins TRBV20-1 to TRBJ1-1; D is undetermined. This CDR3 region has 14 residues. Germline loops: CDR1 DFQATT, CDR2 SNEGSKA (reference sequence). Trimming took off 0 bases at V and 1 base at J, with 9 bases between the two ends. The CDR3 bases are TGCAGTGCTAGAGATCAGAGGAGGAACACTGAAGCTTTCTTT. This sequence encodes CSARDQRRNTEAFF.

This clonotype was seen at least ten times. The rearrangement links TRBV20-1 to TRBJ2-7; D uncertain. This CDR3 region has 12 residues. Germline CDR1 reads DFQATT; CDR2 reads SNEGSKA (reference sequence). Trimming removed 0 bases at V and 3 bases at J, with 6 bases between. CDR3 sequence (DNA): TGCAGTGCTAGAGAATTCGGCTACGAGCAGTACTTC. It is translated as CSAREFGYEQYF.

This chain uses TRBV29-1 with TRBJ2-3, with D possibly matching TRBD2 (5 bases). CDR1 and CDR2 (germline): SQVTM, ANQGSEA. V was pared by 4 bases and J by 0 bases, with 11 bases between. The length of the CDR3 is 14 residues. CDR3 sequence reads: CSVVGASSTDTQYF. CDR3 bases: TGCAGCGTTGTTGGTGCTAGCAGCACAGATACGCAGTATTTT.